This T cell receptor (beta chain) was obtained from a study of OX40 agonist ivuxolimab in advanced cancers. The table came from immunoSEQ multiplex PCR; TCRdb's copy has only in-frame clones and leaves some out. Of 65,000 or so clones in the sample, 80% to 95% were seen once. Germline V gives CDR1 LNHDA, CDR2 SQIVND (reference sequence). CDR3 length: 14 residues. Trimming cost V 1 base and J 4 bases; bases outside gene matches: 0. The sequence came from an adult with an advanced solid tumor such as melanoma, head and neck, liver or kidney cancer. Sequenced here: CD4+ or CD8+ T cells sorted from blood, sampled in a trial of the OX40 agonist ivuxolimab. This chain links TRBV19 with TRBJ2-3; 9 bases are a match to TRBD1. CDR3 in DNA: TGTGCCAGTAGTATAGGGACAGGGGCAGATACGCAGTATTTT. Its translation: CASSIGTGADTQYF.